This TCR beta chain was sequenced during a study of cytomegalovirus exposure and HLA in healthy donors. As for this clone: Its antigen remains unknown.

The CDR3 runs 20 residues. V gave up 4 bases and J gave up 3 bases; unmatched junction bases: 19. Germline CDR1 is WNHNN and CDR2 is SYGVQD (reference sequence). General study findings and limits: Later examination showed HLA-associated TCR beta chains had greater clonal expansion than equally common others.

Researchers ran the PCR with 60 Vbeta and 13 Jbeta primers. Per the original methods: There were around 78 million unique TCR beta chains by a later count, and around 10 million of them were shared. The protocol was immunoSEQ multiplex PCR, while the TCRdb copy is restricted to in-frame clones and leaves out a portion. V and J calls and clone size are those listed in that table; D and trimming were worked out from the DNA. The table has more than 150,000 clones, 81% seen once. J is TRBJ2-1 and V is TRBV10-1, with 9 bases aligning to TRBD1. Sequencing input: PBMCs. The receptor comes from a man in his fifties in good health and CMV-seropositive. In DNA, the CDR3 is TGCGCCAGCAGTGGGGGGAACCGGGACAGGGCAAAAATCGTCTACAATGAGCAGTTCTTC. Translated, it gives CASSGGNRDRAKIVYNEQFF.